The rows below give T cell receptor beta chains drawn from one sample of a study of beta chain features in type 1 diabetes. Some clones are missing from TCRdb's copy, which holds only in-frame ones; the method was immunoSEQ multiplex PCR. The sample includes about 900,000 clones, roughly a sixth seen only once; the top ten take 0.02% to 0.025%. The sample consisted of naive CD4+ T cells from blood. The source of these receptors is a woman aged 18-29 years in good health. The CDR3 runs from the conserved cysteine through the conserved F or W. The order of the fields is D gene, J gene, clone size, V gene, CDR3 protein, CDR3 DNA. A D gene is named only where the DNA matches it firmly. Not every row has a clone size; where given, it reads once, few, many or a size class.

d_gene: NA; j_gene: TRBJ1-5; abundance: few; v_gene: TRBV9; CDR3aa: CASSVGPSTALNQPQHF; CDR3nt: TGTGCCAGCAGCGTAGGTCCATCGACAGCACTCAATCAGCCCCAGCATTTT
d_gene: NA; j_gene: TRBJ2-2; abundance: NA; v_gene: TRBV7-3; CDR3aa: CASSLTGSPNTGELFF; CDR3nt: TGTGCCAGCAGCTTAACTGGCAGTCCGAACACCGGGGAGCTGTTTTTT
d_gene: NA; j_gene: TRBJ2-3; abundance: NA; v_gene: TRBV11-1; CDR3aa: CASSRFSGEAGTDTQYF; CDR3nt: TGTGCCAGCAGCCGCTTTTCCGGGGAAGCAGGTACAGATACGCAGTATTTT
d_gene: NA; j_gene: TRBJ1-2; abundance: NA; v_gene: TRBV2; CDR3aa: CASTRQGLISYGYTF; CDR3nt: TGTGCCAGCACCCGGCAGGGACTTATATCTTATGGCTACACCTTC
d_gene: NA; j_gene: TRBJ2-1; abundance: NA; v_gene: TRBV28; CDR3aa: CASSTSGSNNEQFF; CDR3nt: TGTGCCAGCAGCACATCCGGGTCCAACAATGAGCAGTTCTTC
d_gene: TRBD2; j_gene: TRBJ2-1; abundance: NA; v_gene: TRBV11-2; CDR3aa: CASSLAGTSGNEQFF; CDR3nt: TGTGCCAGCAGCTTAGCCGGGACTAGCGGAAATGAGCAGTTCTTC
d_gene: NA; j_gene: TRBJ2-7; abundance: few; v_gene: TRBV18; CDR3aa: CASSRGDILYEQYF; CDR3nt: TGTGCCAGCTCAAGAGGAGACATCCTCTACGAGCAGTACTTC
d_gene: NA; j_gene: TRBJ2-2; abundance: few; v_gene: TRBV9; CDR3aa: CASSVGTGNTGELFF; CDR3nt: TGTGCCAGCAGCGTAGGTACAGGGAACACCGGGGAGCTGTTTTTT
d_gene: TRBD2; j_gene: TRBJ2-1; abundance: NA; v_gene: TRBV10-3; CDR3aa: CAISGVSSGSFIEQFF; CDR3nt: TGTGCCATCAGTGGGGTTAGTAGCGGGAGTTTTATTGAGCAGTTCTTC
d_gene: TRBD1; j_gene: TRBJ2-3; abundance: few; v_gene: TRBV7-6; CDR3aa: CASSYTGVRDTQYF; CDR3nt: TGTGCCAGCAGCTACACAGGGGTTCGAGATACGCAGTATTTT